The next 15 T cell receptor beta chains were all read from a single sample in a study of CD8 T cells in Susac syndrome. Random hexamers served to reverse transcribe roughly 0.5 to 1 ug RNA. MiXCR was run by TCRdb on the immunoSEQ multiplex PCR reads, yielding one entry per CDR3 protein. The table shows 78,000 or so distinct CDR3 sequences, with 85% to 95% occurring only once. Sequenced: CD8+ T cells from PBMCs. The receptor set was obtained from a human donor with multiple sclerosis.

The rearrangement links TRBV7-9 to TRBJ2-7, with D possibly being TRBD2 (6 bases). V was trimmed by 5 bases and J by 4 bases, leaving 21 bases between them. This CDR3 comprises 16 residues. Germline values: CDR1 SEHNR, CDR2 FQNEAQ (reference sequence). The CDR3 protein is CASSNSPGEVGYEQYF. For the CDR3, the DNA is TGTGCCAGCAGCAATTCTCCGGGAGAAGTGGGTTACGAGCAGTACTTC. The whole variable domain, remainder taken from reference TRBV7-9 and TRBJ2-7, is DTGVSQNPRHKITKRGQNVTFRCDPISEHNRLYWYRQTLGQGPEFLTYFQNEAQLEKSRLLSDRFSAERPKGSFSTLEIQRTEQGDSAMYLCASSNSPGEVGYEQYFGPGTRLTVT.

The chain recombines TRBV6-1 with TRBJ2-6; D gene uncertain. The V end was cut by 1 base, the J end by 1 base, with 8 bases between. The CDR3 length is 16 residues. Looked up from germline, CDR1 is MNHNS and CDR2 is SASEGT. The CDR3 DNA follows: TGTGCCAGCAGTGAAGGAATCGGGTCTGGGGCCAACGTCCTGACTTTC. This codes for CASSEGIGSGANVLTF.

The chain carries TRBV4-2 and TRBJ1-2; 8 nucleotides align to TRBD1. Germline CDR1 LGHNA, CDR2 YNFKEQ. V shed 4 bases and J 0 bases; nucleotides not matched to a gene: 7. CDR3 length: 16 residues. The DNA of the CDR3 is TGTGCCAGCAGCCCGCGGGACAGGAAAGCTAACTATGGCTACACCTTC. This translates into CASSPRDRKANYGYTF.

The chain recombines TRBV7-2 with TRBJ2-5; 14 bases match TRBD2. The length of the CDR3 is 17 residues. V shed 1 base, J shed 2 bases, and the junction held 3 bases outside the gene matches. The germline V gene encodes CDR1 SGHTA and CDR2 FQGNSA. The CDR3 sequence: CASSLVGLAGVQETQYF. The CDR3 DNA reads TGTGCCAGCAGCTTAGTGGGACTAGCGGGGGTTCAAGAGACCCAGTACTTC.

The rearrangement joins TRBV20-1 to TRBJ2-4, with D unclear. From germline, CDR1 is DFQATT and CDR2 SNEGSKA (reference sequence). Deletions cut 5 bases from V and 0 bases from J, with 8 bases between. The CDR3 totals 13 residues. CDR3 bases: TGCAGTGCTCCGCGGACAGCCAAAAACATTCAGTACTTC. It translates to CSAPRTAKNIQYF.

J is TRBJ2-5 and V is TRBV2; no firm D call. This CDR3 spans 14 amino acids. The germline gives CDR1 SNHLY, CDR2 FYNNEI. Trimming cost V 7 bases and J 2 bases, with 14 bases left between them. The CDR3 protein is CASTPPRNQETQYF. The CDR3 DNA reads TGTGCCAGCACCCCACCCAGGAATCAAGAGACCCAGTACTTC.

V gene TRBV12-3 or TRBV12-4 combines with J gene TRBJ2-7; 8 bases fit TRBD1. The CDR3 is 16 residues long. The V and J ends lost 3 bases and 3 bases, in that order; junction bases with no gene match: 10. The CDR3 sequence is CASSFGAGGLVYEQYF. Here the CDR3 DNA reads TGTGCCAGCAGTTTCGGCGCAGGGGGCTTGGTCTACGAGCAGTACTTC.

V gene TRBV12-3 or TRBV12-4 combines with J gene TRBJ1-2; no definite D call. CDR3 length: 12 residues. V was clipped by 5 bases and J by 6 bases, with 10 bases between them. Here the CDR3 reads CASSVLRDGYTF. Written as DNA, the CDR3 is TGTGCCAGCAGTGTCTTGAGGGATGGCTACACCTTC.

The rearrangement links TRBV4-1 to TRBJ1-2, with D perhaps TRBD1 (5 bases). Germline CDR1 and CDR2: MGHRA and YSYEKL. Trimming took off 1 base at V and 4 bases at J, with 10 bases between the two ends. CDR3 length equals 14 residues. CDR3 sequence reads: CASSQAGPPYGYTF. DNA for the CDR3: TGCGCCAGCAGCCAAGCGGGACCGCCCTATGGCTACACCTTC.

The chain employs TRBV18 and TRBJ2-1; tentative D call: TRBD2 (6 bases). There are 14 residues in the CDR3. Deletions cut 5 bases from V and 3 bases from J, with 11 bases between. Per the germline V gene, CDR1 is KGHSH and CDR2 is LQKENI. The CDR3 loop is CASSLRGGYNEQFF. The CDR3 DNA sequence: TGTGCCAGCTCATTGCGGGGAGGCTACAATGAGCAGTTCTTC.

The chain combines TRBV10-3 with TRBJ1-5, with D unresolved. The CDR3 contains 14 residues. CDR1 and CDR2 (germline): ENHRY, SYGVKD. The V and J ends lost 0 bases and 4 bases respectively, with 7 bases between them. The DNA for the CDR3 is TGTGCCATCAGTGAGTCAGTCCTAAATCAGCCCCAGCATTTT. Amino acid sequence: CAISESVLNQPQHF.

J is TRBJ2-7 and V is TRBV6-2 or TRBV6-3, with 8 bases aligning to TRBD2. Trimming at V came to 0 bases and at J to 0 bases, leaving 4 bases not matched to a gene. The germline V gene has CDR1 MNHEY and CDR2 SVGEGT. The CDR3 has 16 amino acids. The chain's CDR3 is CASSYSSSGSSYEQYF. The CDR3 DNA reads TGTGCCAGCAGTTACTCCTCTAGCGGGTCCTCCTACGAGCAGTACTTC.

Only one count was recorded for this clonotype. The chain combines TRBV4-1 with TRBJ1-1; D remains ambiguous. The CDR3 spans 14 residues. From germline, CDR1 is MGHRA and CDR2 YSYEKL. With 1 base removed from V and 3 bases from J, the gap between germline ends came to 9 bases. This chain's CDR3 is CASSQAGTYTEAFF. In nucleotides, the CDR3 is TGCGCCAGCAGCCAAGCGGGAACCTACACTGAAGCTTTCTTT.

The gene calls are TRBV19 and TRBJ2-1; D might be TRBD2 (6 bases). The CDR3 loop spans 15 amino acids. The germline gives CDR1 LNHDA, CDR2 SQIVND (reference sequence). Between the trimmed V and J ends, which lost 5 bases and 8 bases, there was a span of 19 bases. In DNA, the CDR3 is TGTGCCAGTAGTTGGGACTCCAGTTTGCGGGATGAGCAGTTCTTC. It yields the protein CASSWDSSLRDEQFF.

The genes are TRBV5-1 and TRBJ2-7; weak D call: TRBD2 (5 bases). The CDR3 is 15 amino acids. Germline values: CDR1 SGHRS, CDR2 YFSETQ. V was shortened by 0 bases and J by 3 bases, with 13 bases between the two germline ends. In DNA, the CDR3 is TGCGCCAGCAGCTTGGCCCGGGGAAGCCTCTACGAGCAGTACTTC. This codes for CASSLARGSLYEQYF.